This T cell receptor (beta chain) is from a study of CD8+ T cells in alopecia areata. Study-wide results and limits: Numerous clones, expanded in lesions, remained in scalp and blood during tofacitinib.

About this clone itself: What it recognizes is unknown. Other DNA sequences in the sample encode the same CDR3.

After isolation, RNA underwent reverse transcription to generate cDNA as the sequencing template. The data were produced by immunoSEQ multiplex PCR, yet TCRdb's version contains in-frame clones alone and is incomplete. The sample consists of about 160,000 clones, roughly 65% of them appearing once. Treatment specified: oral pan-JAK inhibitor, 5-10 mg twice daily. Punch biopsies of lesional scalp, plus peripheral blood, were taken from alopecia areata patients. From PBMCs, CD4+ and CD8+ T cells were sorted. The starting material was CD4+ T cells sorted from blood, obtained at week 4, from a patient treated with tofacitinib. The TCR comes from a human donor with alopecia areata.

CDR3 in DNA: TGTGCCAGCAGCTTGGGGGGTATGAACACTGAAGCTTTCTTT. Translating it yields CASSLGGMNTEAFF. The chain combines TRBV7-9 with TRBJ1-1; possible D gene TRBD1, 5 bases. CDR3 length: 14 amino acids. Trimming took off 3 bases at V and 0 bases at J, with 8 bases between the two ends. CDR1 is SEHNR and CDR2 is FQNEAQ in the germline V gene (reference sequence).